The 20 T cell receptor beta chains given below trace back to one sample, sequenced in a study of OX40 agonist ivuxolimab in advanced cancers. Repertoires were generated with immunoSEQ multiplex PCR, while TCRdb's copy carries only in-frame clones and drops some. The sample includes about 110,000 clones, 75% to 95% of them seen just once. The source was CD4+ or CD8+ T cells sorted from blood, collected in a trial of the OX40 agonist ivuxolimab. The receptors were sampled from an adult with an advanced solid tumor such as melanoma, head and neck, liver or kidney cancer.

The rearrangement uses TRBV5-4 and TRBJ1-4, with 9 bases that match TRBD1. J lost 3 bases, V lost 4 bases, and 4 bases had no gene match. The CDR3 covers 15 residues. Germline V CDR1 and CDR2: SGHNT, YYREEE (reference sequence). The CDR3 DNA follows: TGTGCCAGCAGCGACCGGGACAGGGCTAATGAAAAACTGTTTTTT. Protein: CASSDRDRANEKLFF.

J is TRBJ2-1 and V is TRBV11-2; no definite D call. The CDR3 contains 11 residues. Per the germline V gene, CDR1 is SGHAT and CDR2 is FQNNGV. Trimming took off 5 bases at V and 7 bases at J, with 6 bases between the two ends. CDR3 in amino acids: CASSEQNEQFF. CDR3 coding DNA: TGTGCCAGCAGCGAACAGAATGAGCAGTTCTTC.

This chain connects TRBV19 to TRBJ2-1; tentatively, D is TRBD1 (6 bases). The ends were cut back, 3 bases at V and 6 bases at J, with 21 bases in the middle. Germline lookup yields CDR1 LNHDA and CDR2 SQIVND (reference sequence). This CDR3 contains 17 residues. The CDR3 spells CASSMGSGRGFTNEQFF. The CDR3 nucleotides are TGTGCCAGTAGTATGGGGTCGGGCAGGGGATTTACCAATGAGCAGTTCTTC. The full variable domain, completed using reference TRBV19 and TRBJ2-1, is DGGITQSPKYLFRKEGQNVTLSCEQNLNHDAMYWYRQDPGQGLRLIYYSQIVNDFQKGDIAEGYSVSREKKESFPLTVTSAQKNPTAFYLCASSMGSGRGFTNEQFFGPGTRLTVL.

The chain uses TRBV7-3 and TRBJ2-3, with no clear D. V was pared by 2 bases and J by 0 bases, with 9 bases between. The germline CDR1 and CDR2 sequences are SGHTA and FQGTGA. The CDR3 contains 15 residues. The CDR3 is CASSLSGTSTDTQYF. CDR3 nucleotide sequence: TGTGCCAGCAGCTTATCCGGAACTAGCACAGATACGCAGTATTTT.

This sequence joins TRBV6-5 and TRBJ2-7; the match to TRBD1 covers 8 bases. CDR1 is MNHEY, CDR2 SVGAGI, per germline. Trimming took 10 bases from V and 4 from J; bases not matched to a gene: 12. CDR3 length: 14 residues. For the CDR3, the DNA is TGTGCCACAAGCAGGGGGCGCCAAAAATACGAGCAGTACTTC. As protein: CATSRGRQKYEQYF.

The chain recombines TRBV7-3 with TRBJ2-1, with 9 nucleotides matching TRBD2. CDR1 SGHTA and CDR2 FQGTGA come from the germline V gene. The CDR3 extends over 15 amino acids. V was pared by 4 bases and J by 6 bases, with 7 bases of the junction left unmatched. CDR3 DNA: TGTGCCAGCAGCTCTCGGCGGGAGGGGGTCAATGAGCAGTTCTTC. It yields the protein CASSSRREGVNEQFF.

The chain joins TRBV5-1 to TRBJ2-1; D is possibly TRBD2 (6 bases). V was shortened by 1 base and J by 3 bases, with 14 bases between the two germline ends. The CDR3 totals 16 residues. Germline CDR1 is SGHRS and CDR2 is YFSETQ. The CDR3 reads CASSLRLGGNYNEQFF. In DNA form, the CDR3 reads TGCGCCAGCAGCTTGCGTCTCGGGGGAAACTACAATGAGCAGTTCTTC.

The rearrangement joins TRBV19 to TRBJ2-5; D is uncertain. The CDR3 spans 13 residues. The germline V gene encodes CDR1 LNHDA and CDR2 SQIVND (reference sequence). V lost 3 bases and J lost 2, with 7 bases in between. CDR3: CASSIQLQETQYF. As DNA, the CDR3 is TGTGCCAGTAGTATCCAACTTCAAGAGACCCAGTACTTC.

The V call is TRBV15, the J call TRBJ1-1; the D is unclear. The germline gives CDR1 LNHNV, CDR2 YYDKDF (reference sequence). The V end was cut by 5 bases, the J end by 6 bases, with 16 bases between. The CDR3 spans 14 residues. CDR3: CATSGPNGPSEAFF. The CDR3 nucleotides are TGTGCCACCAGCGGCCCGAACGGACCGTCTGAAGCTTTCTTT. Full variable domain (rest looked up from reference TRBV15 and TRBJ1-1): DAMVIQNPRYQVTQFGKPVTLSCSQTLNHNVMYWYQQKSSQAPKLLFHYYDKDFNNEADTPDNFQSRRPNTSFCFLDIRSPGLGDTAMYLCATSGPNGPSEAFFGQGTRLTVV.

This chain joins TRBV6-5 and TRBJ2-3, with 10 bases matching TRBD2. The CDR3 extends over 15 amino acids. Trimming removed 6 bases from V and 1 base from J; junction bases left unmatched: 4. From germline, CDR1 is MNHEY and CDR2 SVGAGI. In DNA form, the CDR3 reads TGTGCCAGCAGCCTGCTAGCGGGGGGCACAGATACGCAGTATTTT. As protein: CASSLLAGGTDTQYF.

J is TRBJ2-7 and V is TRBV11-3; D might be TRBD1 or TRBD2, each matching 6 bases. This CDR3 contains 15 residues. CDR1 SGHNT and CDR2 YENEEA come from the germline V gene. The V and J ends lost 9 bases and 0 bases respectively, with 18 bases between them. CDR3 nucleotides: TGTGCCAGTGGAGGGGGATCGACTAGCTCCTACGAGCAGTACTTC. This sequence encodes CASGGGSTSSYEQYF.

The chain is built from TRBV11-2 and TRBJ2-3, with D perhaps matching TRBD1 (5 bases). The CDR3 loop spans 15 amino acids. Between the trimmed V and J ends, which lost 1 base and 2 bases, there was a span of 10 bases. Germline-derived CDR1 and CDR2 are SGHAT and FQNNGV. The CDR3: CASSLGSRATDTQYF. The CDR3, as DNA: TGTGCCAGCAGCTTAGGGTCCAGGGCCACAGATACGCAGTATTTT.

CDR3 in amino acids: CAISGGQGSSYEQYF. DNA for the CDR3: TGTGCCATCAGTGGGGGACAGGGGAGCTCCTACGAGCAGTACTTC. This rearrangement joins TRBV10-3 to TRBJ2-7, with 10 bases lining up with TRBD1. The length of the CDR3 is 15 residues. Losses at the gene ends were 4 bases for V and 0 bases for J; bases not matched to a gene: 3. CDR1 ENHRY and CDR2 SYGVKD come from the germline V gene.

This chain links TRBV5-1 with TRBJ1-2; tentatively, D is TRBD1 (6 bases). The germline V gene has CDR1 SGHRS and CDR2 YFSETQ. Trimming took off 2 bases at V and 7 bases at J, with 15 bases between the two ends. The CDR3 runs 14 residues. As DNA, the CDR3 is TGCGCCAGCAGCTTTAGGGGGGCGGGTGGTGGCTACACCTTC. It encodes CASSFRGAGGGYTF. The full variable domain, its missing parts supplied by reference TRBV5-1 and TRBJ1-2, is KAGVTQTPRYLIKTRGQQVTLSCSPISGHRSVSWYQQTPGQGLQFLFEYFSETQRNKGNFPGRFSGRQFSNSRSEMNVSTLELGDSALYLCASSFRGAGGGYTFGSGTRLTVV.

This chain uses TRBV20-1 with TRBJ2-5; D remains unclear. Germline-derived CDR1 and CDR2 are DFQATT and SNEGSKA (reference sequence). The CDR3 spans 11 residues. V was clipped by 7 bases and J by 4 bases, with 10 bases between them. The chain's CDR3 is CSGSPVETQYF. The CDR3 DNA follows: TGCAGTGGAAGCCCGGTAGAGACCCAGTACTTC.

This clone was recorded once. V gene TRBV5-1 combines with J gene TRBJ2-7; D is uncertain. The CDR3 consists of 12 residues. Trimming took 2 bases from V and 1 from J, leaving 4 bases between them. Looked up from germline, CDR1 is SGHRS and CDR2 is YFSETQ. The DNA of the CDR3 is TGCGCCAGCAGCTTTACTTCCTACGAGCAGTACTTC. Translated: CASSFTSYEQYF.

A note on this clone: Germline is not matched at one junction end, which may reflect a read error. The rearrangement joins TRBV7-7 to TRBJ2-7; 9 positions agree with TRBD2. This CDR3 is built from 14 residues. Per the germline V gene, CDR1 is SSHAT and CDR2 is FNYEAQ (reference sequence). DNA of the CDR3: TGTGCTAGCAGCGCCCTAGCGGGGTCCTACGAGCAGTACTTC. Its translation: CASSALAGSYEQYF. The entire variable domain, with the rest obtained from reference TRBV7-7 and TRBJ2-7, is as follows: GAGVSQSPRYKVTKRGQDVTLRCDPISSHATLYWYQQALGQGPEFLTYFNYEAQPDKSGLPSDRFSAERPEGSISTLTIQRTEQRDSAMYRCASSALAGSYEQYFGPGTRLTVT.

The V and J genes are TRBV29-1 and TRBJ1-1; perhaps TRBD1 as D (5 bases). Germline CDR1 reads SQVTM; CDR2 reads ANQGSEA. V was shortened by 5 bases and J by 1 base, with 14 bases between the two germline ends. This CDR3 region has 14 residues. CDR3 amino acids: CSVNRATGNTEAFF. CDR3 sequence (DNA): TGCAGCGTTAATAGGGCTACAGGGAACACTGAAGCTTTCTTT.

The V call is TRBV10-3, the J call TRBJ1-1; no reliable D call. Germline V gives CDR1 ENHRY, CDR2 SYGVKD. The ends were cut back, 5 bases at V and 0 bases at J, with 7 bases in the middle. This CDR3 spans 13 amino acids. CDR3 nucleotide sequence: TGTGCCATCAGTCACACAGTGAACACTGAAGCTTTCTTT. Translating it yields CAISHTVNTEAFF.

The gene calls are TRBV6-1 and TRBJ1-6; possibly TRBD1 for D (5 bases). The CDR3 spans 16 residues. The germline gives CDR1 MNHNS, CDR2 SASEGT. The V end was cut by 4 bases, the J end by 1 base, with 11 bases between. DNA for the CDR3: TGTGCCAGCAGTGGGCCGGGGGGTTCCTATAATTCACCCCTCCACTTT. It yields the protein CASSGPGGSYNSPLHF.